This entry is about one T cell receptor beta chain. These data are taken from a study of blood T cell repertoires in COVID-19. Looking at the study overall: The study drew acute and convalescent COVID-19 samples from the United States, Italy and Spain. T cells, B-cell-depleted T cells, or PBMCs provided the cDNA or gDNA that served as material.

This CDR3 is built from 15 residues. CDR1 is SGDLS and CDR2 is YYNGEE in the germline V gene. The V gene end was trimmed by 2 bases and the J gene end by 5 bases; junction bases not matched to a gene: 10. Per the original data handling: Nucleated cell counts were estimated from reference gene primer amplification. Libraries were prepared by immunoSEQ multiplex PCR; TCRdb keeps only in-frame clonotypes and omits some of them. V and J calls and clone size are as listed in that table; D and trimming were resolved from the DNA. The sample yields over 200,000 clones, more than 75% seen once. The chain joins TRBV9 to TRBJ2-7; 7 bases agree with TRBD1. Sequenced input: peripheral blood. The sequence was obtained from a man aged 35 to 55 with active or convalescent COVID-19. The DNA of the CDR3 is TGTGCCAGCAGCGTGGGCCCAGCCGGGACAGACGAGCAGTACTTC. The encoded protein is CASSVGPAGTDEQYF.